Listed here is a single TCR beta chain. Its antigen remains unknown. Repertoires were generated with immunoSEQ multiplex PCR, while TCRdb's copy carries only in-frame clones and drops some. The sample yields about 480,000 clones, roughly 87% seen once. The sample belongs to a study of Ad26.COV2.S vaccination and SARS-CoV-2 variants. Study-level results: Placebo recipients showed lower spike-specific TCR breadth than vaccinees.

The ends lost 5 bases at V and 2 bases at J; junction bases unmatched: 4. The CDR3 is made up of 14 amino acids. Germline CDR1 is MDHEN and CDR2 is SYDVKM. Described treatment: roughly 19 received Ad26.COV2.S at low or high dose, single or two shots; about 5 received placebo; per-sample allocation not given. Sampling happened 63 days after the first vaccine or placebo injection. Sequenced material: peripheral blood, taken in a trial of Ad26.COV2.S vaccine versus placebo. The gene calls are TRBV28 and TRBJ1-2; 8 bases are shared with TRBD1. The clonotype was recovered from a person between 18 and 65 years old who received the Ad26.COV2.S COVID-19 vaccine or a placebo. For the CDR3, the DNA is TGTGCCAGCAGTCCAGGGGGCGAGAACTATGGCTACACCTTC. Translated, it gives CASSPGGENYGYTF.